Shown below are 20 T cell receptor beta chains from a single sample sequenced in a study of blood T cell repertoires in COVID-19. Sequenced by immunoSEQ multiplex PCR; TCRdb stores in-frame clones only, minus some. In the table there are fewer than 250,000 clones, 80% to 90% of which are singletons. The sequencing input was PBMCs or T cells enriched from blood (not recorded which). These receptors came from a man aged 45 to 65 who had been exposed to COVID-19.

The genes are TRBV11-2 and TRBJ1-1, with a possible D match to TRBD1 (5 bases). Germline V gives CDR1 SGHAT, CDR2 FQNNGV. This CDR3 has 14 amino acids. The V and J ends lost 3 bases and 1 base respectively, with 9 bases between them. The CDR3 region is CASSFTGGNTEAFF. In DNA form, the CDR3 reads TGTGCCAGCAGCTTCACGGGGGGGAACACTGAAGCTTTCTTT.

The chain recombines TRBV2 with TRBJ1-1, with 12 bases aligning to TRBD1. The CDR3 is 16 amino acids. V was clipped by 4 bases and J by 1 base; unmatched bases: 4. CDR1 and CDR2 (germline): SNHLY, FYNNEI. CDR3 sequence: CASSAGTGGTNTEAFF. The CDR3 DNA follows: TGTGCCAGCAGTGCCGGGACAGGGGGCACGAACACTGAAGCTTTCTTT.

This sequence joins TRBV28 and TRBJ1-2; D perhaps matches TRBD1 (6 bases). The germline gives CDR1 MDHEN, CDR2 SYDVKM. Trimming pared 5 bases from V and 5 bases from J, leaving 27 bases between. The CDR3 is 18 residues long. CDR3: CASSAQRGGASFRYGYTF. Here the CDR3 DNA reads TGTGCCAGCAGTGCCCAGAGAGGGGGGGCCTCTTTTCGATATGGCTACACCTTC.

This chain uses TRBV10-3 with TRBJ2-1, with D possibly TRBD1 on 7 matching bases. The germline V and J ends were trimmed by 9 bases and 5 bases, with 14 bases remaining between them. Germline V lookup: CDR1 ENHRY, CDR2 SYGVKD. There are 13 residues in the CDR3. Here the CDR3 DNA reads TGTGCCATTCGACAGGGACTTAACAATGAGCAGTTCTTC. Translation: CAIRQGLNNEQFF.

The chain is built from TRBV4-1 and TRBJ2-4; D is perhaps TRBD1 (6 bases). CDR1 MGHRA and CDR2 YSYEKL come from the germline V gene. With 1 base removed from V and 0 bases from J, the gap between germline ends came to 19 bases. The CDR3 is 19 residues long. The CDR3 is CASSQVVLDTGIAKNIQYF. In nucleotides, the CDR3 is TGCGCCAGCAGCCAAGTCGTCTTGGATACAGGGATAGCCAAAAACATTCAGTACTTC.

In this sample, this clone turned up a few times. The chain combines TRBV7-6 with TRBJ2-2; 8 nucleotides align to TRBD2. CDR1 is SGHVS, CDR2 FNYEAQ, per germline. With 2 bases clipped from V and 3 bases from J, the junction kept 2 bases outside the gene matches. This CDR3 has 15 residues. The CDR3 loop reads CASSLLLADTGELFF. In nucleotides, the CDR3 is TGTGCCAGCAGCTTACTACTAGCGGACACCGGGGAGCTGTTTTTT.

This chain's CDR3 is CATNRGPYNEQFF. DNA for the CDR3: TGTGCCACCAACAGGGGCCCCTACAATGAGCAGTTCTTC. J is TRBJ2-1 and V is TRBV28; 7 bases are shared with TRBD1. The CDR3 spans 13 residues. Trimming removed 10 bases from V and 2 bases from J; junction bases left unmatched: 5. Germline-derived CDR1 and CDR2 are MDHEN and SYDVKM.

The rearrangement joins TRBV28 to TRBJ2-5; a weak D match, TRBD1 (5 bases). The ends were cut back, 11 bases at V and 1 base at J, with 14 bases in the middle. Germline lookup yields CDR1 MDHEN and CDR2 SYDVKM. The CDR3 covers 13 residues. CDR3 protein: CAVRPGPQETQYF. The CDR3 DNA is TGTGCCGTAAGACCAGGGCCCCAAGAGACCCAGTACTTC.

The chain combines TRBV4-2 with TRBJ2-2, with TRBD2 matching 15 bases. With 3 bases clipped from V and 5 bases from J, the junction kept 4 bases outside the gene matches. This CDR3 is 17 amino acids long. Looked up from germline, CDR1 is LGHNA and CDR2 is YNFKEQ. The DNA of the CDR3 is TGTGCCAGCAGCCAGGGACTAGCGGGGGGAACTACCGGGGAGCTGTTTTTT. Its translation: CASSQGLAGGTTGELFF.

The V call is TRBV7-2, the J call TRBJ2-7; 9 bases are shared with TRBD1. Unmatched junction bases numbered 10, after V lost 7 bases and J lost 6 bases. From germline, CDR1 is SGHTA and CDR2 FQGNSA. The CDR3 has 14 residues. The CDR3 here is CASTWTGEGLEQYF. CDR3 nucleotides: TGTGCCAGCACCTGGACAGGGGAAGGCCTCGAGCAGTACTTC.

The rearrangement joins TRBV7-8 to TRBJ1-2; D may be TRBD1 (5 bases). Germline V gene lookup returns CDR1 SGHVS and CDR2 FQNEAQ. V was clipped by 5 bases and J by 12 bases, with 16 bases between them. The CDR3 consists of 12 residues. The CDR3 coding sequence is TGTGCCAGCAGCCCATCCGGGAGGGGCCACACCTTC. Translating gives CASSPSGRGHTF.

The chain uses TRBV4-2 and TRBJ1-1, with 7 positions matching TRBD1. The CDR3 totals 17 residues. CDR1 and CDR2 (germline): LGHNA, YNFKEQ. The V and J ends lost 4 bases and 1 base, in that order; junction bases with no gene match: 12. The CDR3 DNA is TGTGCCAGCAGCCCGCATAATTTTGGGACAGAGAACACTGAAGCTTTCTTT. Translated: CASSPHNFGTENTEAFF.

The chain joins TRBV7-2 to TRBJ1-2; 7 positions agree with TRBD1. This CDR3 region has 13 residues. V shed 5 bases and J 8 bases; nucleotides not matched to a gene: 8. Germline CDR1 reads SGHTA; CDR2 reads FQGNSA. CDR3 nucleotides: TGTGCCAGCAGCCCAATTACAGGGGTGGGCTACACCTTC. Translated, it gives CASSPITGVGYTF.

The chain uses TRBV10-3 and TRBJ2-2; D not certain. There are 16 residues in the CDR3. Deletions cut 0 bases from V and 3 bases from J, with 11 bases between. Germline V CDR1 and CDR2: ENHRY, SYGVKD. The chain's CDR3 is CAISESRGLDTGELFF. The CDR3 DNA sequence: TGTGCCATCAGTGAGTCGAGAGGCCTTGACACCGGGGAGCTGTTTTTT.

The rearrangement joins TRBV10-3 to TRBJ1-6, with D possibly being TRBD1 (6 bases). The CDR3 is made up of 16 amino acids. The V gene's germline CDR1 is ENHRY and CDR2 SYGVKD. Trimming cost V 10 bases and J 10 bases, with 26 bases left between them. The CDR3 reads CATGEGQFLKRSPLHF. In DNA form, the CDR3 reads TGTGCCACCGGGGAAGGACAGTTTCTAAAGCGGTCACCCCTCCACTTT.

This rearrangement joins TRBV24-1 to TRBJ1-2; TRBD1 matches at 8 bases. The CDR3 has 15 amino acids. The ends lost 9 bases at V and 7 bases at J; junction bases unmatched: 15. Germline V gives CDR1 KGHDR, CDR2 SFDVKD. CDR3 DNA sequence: TGTGCCACCTCATGCAACCTGGACAGGGTATGTGGCTACACCTTC. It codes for CATSCNLDRVCGYTF.

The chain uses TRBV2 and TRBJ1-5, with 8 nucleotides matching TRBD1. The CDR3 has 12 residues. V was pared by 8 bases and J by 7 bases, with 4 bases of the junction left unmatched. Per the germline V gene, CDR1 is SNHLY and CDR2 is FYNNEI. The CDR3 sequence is CASDDRGQPQHF. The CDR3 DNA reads TGTGCCAGCGACGACAGGGGCCAGCCCCAGCATTTT.

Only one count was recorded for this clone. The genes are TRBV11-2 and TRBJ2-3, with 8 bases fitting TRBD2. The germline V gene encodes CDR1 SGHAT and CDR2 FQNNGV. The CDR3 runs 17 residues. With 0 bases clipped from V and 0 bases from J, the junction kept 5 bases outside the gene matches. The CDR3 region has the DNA TGTGCCAGCAGCTTAGATTTGCGGGGGGCTAGCACAGATACGCAGTATTTT. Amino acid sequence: CASSLDLRGASTDTQYF.

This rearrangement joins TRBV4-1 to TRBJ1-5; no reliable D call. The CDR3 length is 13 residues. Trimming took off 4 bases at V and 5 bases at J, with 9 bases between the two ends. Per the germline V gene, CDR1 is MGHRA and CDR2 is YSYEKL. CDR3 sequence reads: CASSRSRDQPQHF. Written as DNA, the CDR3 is TGCGCCAGCAGCCGCTCGCGGGATCAGCCCCAGCATTTT.

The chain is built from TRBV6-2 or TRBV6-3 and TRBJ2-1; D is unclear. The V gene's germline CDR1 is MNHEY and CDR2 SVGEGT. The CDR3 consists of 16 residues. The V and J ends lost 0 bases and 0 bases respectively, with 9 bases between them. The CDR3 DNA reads TGTGCCAGCAGTTACTCTCTCCAACTCTCCTACAATGAGCAGTTCTTC. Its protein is CASSYSLQLSYNEQFF.